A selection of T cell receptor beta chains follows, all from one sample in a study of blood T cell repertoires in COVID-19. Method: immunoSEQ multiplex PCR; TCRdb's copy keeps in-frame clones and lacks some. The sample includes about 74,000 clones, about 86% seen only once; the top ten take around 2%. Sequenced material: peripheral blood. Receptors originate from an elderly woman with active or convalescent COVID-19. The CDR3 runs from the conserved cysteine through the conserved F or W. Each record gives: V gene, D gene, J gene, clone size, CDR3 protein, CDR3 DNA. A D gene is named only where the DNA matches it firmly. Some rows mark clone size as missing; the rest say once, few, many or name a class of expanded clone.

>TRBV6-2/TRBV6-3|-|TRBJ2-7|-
CASSSHGQDWSYEQYF
TGTGCCAGCAGTTCCCACGGTCAGGACTGGTCCTACGAGCAGTACTTC
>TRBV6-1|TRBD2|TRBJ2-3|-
CASSETPFAGGHDTQYF
TGTGCCAGCAGCGAAACCCCCTTCGCGGGGGGGCACGATACGCAGTATTTT
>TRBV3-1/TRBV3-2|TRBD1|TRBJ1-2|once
CASKQGVGYGYTF
TGTGCCAGCAAACAGGGGGTCGGCTATGGCTACACCTTC
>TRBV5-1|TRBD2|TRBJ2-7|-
CASSLALAGTMSPYEQYF
TGCGCCAGCAGCTTGGCGCTAGCGGGGACCATGAGCCCCTACGAGCAGTACTTC
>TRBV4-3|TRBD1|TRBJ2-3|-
CASSPDRAGSTDTQYF
TGCGCCAGCAGCCCAGACAGGGCCGGGAGCACAGATACGCAGTATTTT
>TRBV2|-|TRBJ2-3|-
CASSEARGWTDTQYF
TGTGCCAGCAGTGAAGCTAGGGGGTGGACAGATACGCAGTATTTT
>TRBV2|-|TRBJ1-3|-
CASIAQGLRSGNTIYF
TGTGCCAGCATCGCGCAGGGACTCCGCTCTGGAAACACCATATATTTT
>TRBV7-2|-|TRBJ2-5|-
CASSIARETQYF
TGTGCCAGCAGCATCGCTAGAGAGACCCAGTACTTC
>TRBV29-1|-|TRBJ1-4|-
CSVEEGRLFF
TGCAGCGTTGAAGAGGGCAGACTGTTTTTT
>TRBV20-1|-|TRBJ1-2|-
CSARDGGGYTF
TGCAGTGCTAGAGATGGCGGTGGCTACACCTTC
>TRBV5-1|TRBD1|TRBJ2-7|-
CASRRQGNPTYEQYF
TGCGCCAGCAGACGACAGGGGAACCCGACCTACGAGCAGTACTTC
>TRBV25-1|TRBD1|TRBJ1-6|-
CASSDLQGNSPLHF
TGTGCCAGCAGTGATTTACAGGGGAATTCACCCCTCCACTTT
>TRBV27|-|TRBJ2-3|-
CASPSQGFSTDTQYF
TGTGCCAGCCCAAGCCAGGGCTTTAGCACAGATACGCAGTATTTT
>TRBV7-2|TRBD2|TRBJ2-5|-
CASSPGLAEGETQYF
TGTGCCAGCAGCCCTGGACTAGCGGAGGGGGAGACCCAGTACTTC
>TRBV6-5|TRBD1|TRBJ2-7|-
CASSYGRQGAYEQYF
TGTGCCAGCAGTTATGGCCGGCAGGGGGCCTACGAGCAGTACTTC
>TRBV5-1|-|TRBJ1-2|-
CASRSGAGNYGYTF
TGCGCCAGCCGGTCGGGCGCGGGGAACTATGGCTACACCTTC
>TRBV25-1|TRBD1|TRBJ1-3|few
CASSESRDSRRGTIYF
TGTGCCAGCAGTGAATCCAGGGACAGTCGCCGGGGCACCATATATTTT
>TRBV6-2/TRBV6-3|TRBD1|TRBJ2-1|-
CASSGQGRRNEQFF
TGTGCCAGCAGTGGACAGGGGAGGCGGAATGAGCAGTTCTTC
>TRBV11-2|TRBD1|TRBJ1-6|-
CASSPDGQAYNSPLHF
TGTGCCAGCAGCCCGGACGGACAGGCTTATAATTCACCCCTCCACTTT
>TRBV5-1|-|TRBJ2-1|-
CASSLAGGTVEEQFF
TGCGCCAGCAGCTTGGCCGGGGGAACGGTCGAGGAGCAGTTCTTC
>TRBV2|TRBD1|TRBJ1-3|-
CASSGTGERNTIYF
TGTGCCAGCAGTGGTACAGGGGAGCGAAACACCATATATTTT
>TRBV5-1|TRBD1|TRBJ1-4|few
CASSYTGANEKLFF
TGCGCCAGCAGCTATACAGGGGCTAATGAAAAACTGTTTTTT
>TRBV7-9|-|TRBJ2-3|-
CASSSGVSTDTQYF
TGTGCCAGCAGCTCGGGGGTTAGCACAGATACGCAGTATTTT
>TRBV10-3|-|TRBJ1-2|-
CAISPGQRAGTETF
TGTGCCATCAGCCCGGGACAAAGGGCAGGCACTGAGACCTTC
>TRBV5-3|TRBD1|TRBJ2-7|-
CARSFGTGFYEQYF
TGTGCCAGAAGCTTCGGGACAGGGTTCTACGAGCAGTACTTC
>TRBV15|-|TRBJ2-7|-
CATSRDRTYEQYF
TGTGCCACCAGCAGAGACAGAACCTACGAGCAGTACTTC
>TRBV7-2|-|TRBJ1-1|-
CASSLTGGTLPEAFF
TGTGCCAGCAGCTTAACTGGAGGGACTTTGCCTGAAGCTTTCTTT
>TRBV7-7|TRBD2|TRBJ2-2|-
CASRAIAGGGTGELFF
TGTGCTAGCAGGGCTATAGCGGGAGGCGGCACCGGGGAGCTGTTTTTT
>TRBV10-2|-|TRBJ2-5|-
CASSENQRLGAQYF
TGCGCCAGCAGTGAGAACCAGCGATTAGGGGCCCAGTACTTC
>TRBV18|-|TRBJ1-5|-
CASSPDYSNQPQHF
TGTGCCAGCTCACCAGACTATAGCAATCAGCCCCAGCATTTT
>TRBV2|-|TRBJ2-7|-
CASSDQVSYEQYF
TGTGCCAGCAGTGATCAGGTATCCTACGAGCAGTACTTC
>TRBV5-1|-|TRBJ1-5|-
CASSLEGGSQPQHF
TGCGCCAGCAGCTTGGAGGGAGGTAGTCAGCCCCAGCATTTT
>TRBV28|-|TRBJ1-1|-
CASSPIGRDTNTEAFF
TGTGCCAGCAGCCCTATAGGGAGGGATACGAACACTGAAGCTTTCTTT
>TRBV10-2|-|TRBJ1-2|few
CASSEEGLGYTF
TGCGCCAGCAGTGAAGAAGGACTTGGCTACACCTTC
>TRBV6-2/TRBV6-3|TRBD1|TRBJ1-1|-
CASSLDRGTEAFF
TGTGCCAGCAGTTTGGACAGGGGGACTGAAGCTTTCTTT
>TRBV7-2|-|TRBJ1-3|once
CASSLGVPGNTIYF
TGTGCCAGCAGCCTCGGGGTTCCTGGAAACACCATATATTTT
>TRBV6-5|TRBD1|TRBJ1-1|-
CASSPDRVKGAFF
TGTGCCAGCAGTCCGGACAGGGTTAAAGGAGCTTTCTTT
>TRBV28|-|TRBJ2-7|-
CASSSLLGEQYF
TGTGCCAGCAGTTCCCTCCTAGGCGAGCAGTACTTC
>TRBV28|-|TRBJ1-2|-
CASSPGRYGYTF
TGTGCCAGCAGTCCCGGTCGTTATGGCTACACCTTC
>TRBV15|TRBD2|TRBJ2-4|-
CATSAGGPDIQYF
TGTGCCACCAGCGCGGGGGGCCCGGACATTCAGTACTTC
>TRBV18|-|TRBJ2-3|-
CASSLDLNTDTQYF
TGTGCCAGCTCACTCGACTTAAACACAGATACGCAGTATTTT
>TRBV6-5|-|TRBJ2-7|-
CASSYSGGARAYEQYF
TGTGCCAGCAGTTACTCGGGGGGTGCTAGGGCCTACGAGCAGTACTTC
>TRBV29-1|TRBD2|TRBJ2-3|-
CSVGLAGRTDTQYF
TGCAGCGTAGGACTAGCGGGGCGCACAGATACGCAGTATTTT